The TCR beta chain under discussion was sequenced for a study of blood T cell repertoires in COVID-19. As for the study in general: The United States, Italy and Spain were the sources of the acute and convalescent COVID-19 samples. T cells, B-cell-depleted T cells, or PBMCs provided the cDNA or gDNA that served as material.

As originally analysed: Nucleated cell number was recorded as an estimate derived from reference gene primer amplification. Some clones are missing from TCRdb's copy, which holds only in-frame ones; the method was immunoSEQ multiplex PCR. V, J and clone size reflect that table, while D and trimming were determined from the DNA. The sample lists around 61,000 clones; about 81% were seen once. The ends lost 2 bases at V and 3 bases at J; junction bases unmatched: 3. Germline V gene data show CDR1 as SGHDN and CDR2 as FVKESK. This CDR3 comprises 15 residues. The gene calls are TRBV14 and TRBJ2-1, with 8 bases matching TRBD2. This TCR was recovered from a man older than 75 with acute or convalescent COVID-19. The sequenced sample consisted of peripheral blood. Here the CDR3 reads CASSQPTSGYNEQFF. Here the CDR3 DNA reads TGTGCCAGCAGCCAACCAACTAGCGGCTACAATGAGCAGTTCTTC.